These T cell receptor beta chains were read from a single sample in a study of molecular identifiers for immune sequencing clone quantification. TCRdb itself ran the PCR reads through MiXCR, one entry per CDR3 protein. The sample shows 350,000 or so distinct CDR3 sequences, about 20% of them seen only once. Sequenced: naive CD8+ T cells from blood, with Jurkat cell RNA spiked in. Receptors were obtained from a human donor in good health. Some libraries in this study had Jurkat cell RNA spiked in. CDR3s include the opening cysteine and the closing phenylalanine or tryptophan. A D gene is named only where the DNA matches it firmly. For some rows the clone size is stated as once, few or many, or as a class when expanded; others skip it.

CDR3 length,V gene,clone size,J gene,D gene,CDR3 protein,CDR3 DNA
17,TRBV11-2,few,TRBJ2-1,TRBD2,CASSDGLAGEIYNEQFF,TGTGCCAGCAGCGATGGACTAGCGGGGGAAATCTACAATGAGCAGTTCTTC
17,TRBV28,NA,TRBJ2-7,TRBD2,CASSLPTSGRASYEQYF,TGTGCCAGCAGTTTACCCACAAGCGGGAGGGCTTCCTACGAGCAGTACTTC
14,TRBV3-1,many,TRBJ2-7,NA,CASSQGPPPYEQYF,TGTGCCAGCAGCCAAGGGCCGCCTCCCTACGAGCAGTACTTC
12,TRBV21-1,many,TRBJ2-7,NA,CASSKVRREQYF,TGTGCCAGCAGCAAGGTGAGGCGGGAGCAGTACTTC
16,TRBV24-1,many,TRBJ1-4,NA,CATSDWIQERRSKLFF,TGTGCCACCAGTGATTGGATACAGGAAAGGCGAAGTAAACTGTTTTTT
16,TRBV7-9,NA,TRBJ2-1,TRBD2,CASSLAPLAGDSEQFF,TGTGCCAGCAGCTTAGCGCCACTAGCGGGAGACAGTGAGCAGTTCTTC
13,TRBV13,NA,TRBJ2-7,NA,CASSTITSSEQYF,TGTGCCAGCAGCACGATAACAAGCTCCGAGCAGTACTTC
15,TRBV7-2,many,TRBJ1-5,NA,CASSLGRLSNQPQHF,TGTGCCAGCAGCTTAGGTCGACTTAGCAATCAGCCCCAGCATTTT
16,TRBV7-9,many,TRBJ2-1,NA,CASSLVVRVTYNEQFF,TGTGCCAGCAGCTTAGTAGTTAGGGTCACCTACAATGAGCAGTTCTTC
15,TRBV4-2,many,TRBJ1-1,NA,CASSPEGNWGTEAFF,TGTGCCAGCAGCCCGGAGGGTAATTGGGGGACTGAAGCTTTCTTT
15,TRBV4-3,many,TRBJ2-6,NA,CASSQGVSGANVLTF,TGCGCCAGCAGCCAAGGAGTGTCTGGGGCCAACGTCCTGACTTTC
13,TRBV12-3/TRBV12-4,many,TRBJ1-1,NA,CASSNEDGAEAFF,TGTGCCAGCAGTAATGAAGACGGAGCGGAAGCTTTCTTT
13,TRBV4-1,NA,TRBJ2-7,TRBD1,CASSSTGDYEQYF,TGCGCCAGCAGCTCCACAGGGGATTACGAGCAGTACTTC
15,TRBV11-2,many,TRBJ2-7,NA,CASSLGPAGNYEQYF,TGTGCCAGCAGCTTGGGTCCAGCCGGCAACTACGAGCAGTACTTC
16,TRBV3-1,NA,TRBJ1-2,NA,CASSQDSEEAAYGYTF,TGTGCCAGCAGCCAAGATTCGGAGGAGGCAGCCTATGGCTACACCTTC
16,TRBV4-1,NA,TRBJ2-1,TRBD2,CASSQVAGGWVDEQFF,TGCGCCAGCAGCCAAGTCGCGGGAGGTTGGGTTGATGAGCAGTTCTTC
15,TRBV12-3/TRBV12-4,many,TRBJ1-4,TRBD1,CASKSEGASNEKLFF,TGTGCCAGCAAAAGTGAGGGGGCGTCTAATGAAAAACTGTTTTTT
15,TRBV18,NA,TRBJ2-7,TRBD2,CASSNRTSGTYEQYF,TGTGCCAGCTCAAATAGGACTAGCGGCACCTACGAGCAGTACTTC
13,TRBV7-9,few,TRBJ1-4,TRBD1,CASSDRSHEKLFF,TGTGCCAGCTCGGACAGGAGTCATGAAAAACTGTTTTTT
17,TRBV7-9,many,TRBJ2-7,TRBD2,CASSPGTSGSSPYEQYF,TGTGCCAGCAGCCCAGGGACTAGCGGGTCGTCCCCCTACGAGCAGTACTTC
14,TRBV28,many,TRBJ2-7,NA,CASSPTGMGNEQYF,TGTGCCAGCAGTCCCACAGGGATGGGGAACGAGCAGTACTTC
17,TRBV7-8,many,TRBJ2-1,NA,CASSLVFRDGWGNEQFF,TGTGCCAGCAGCTTAGTGTTCCGCGATGGATGGGGCAATGAGCAGTTCTTC
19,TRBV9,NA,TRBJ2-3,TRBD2,CASSVDGTSGEADTDTQYF,TGTGCCAGCAGCGTAGATGGGACTAGCGGGGAGGCCGATACAGATACGCAGTATTTT
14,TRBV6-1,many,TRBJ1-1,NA,CASSEYGPFFEAFF,TGTGCCAGCAGTGAATATGGCCCCTTTTTTGAAGCTTTCTTT
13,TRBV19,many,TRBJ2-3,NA,CATVGGITDTQYF,TGTGCCACCGTCGGGGGAATCACAGATACGCAGTATTTT
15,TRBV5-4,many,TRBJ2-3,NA,CASSPALGLTDTQYF,TGTGCCAGCAGCCCGGCACTAGGGCTCACAGATACGCAGTATTTT
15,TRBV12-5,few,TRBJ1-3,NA,CASGFGRGPGNTIYF,TGTGCTAGTGGTTTTGGCAGGGGTCCTGGAAACACCATATATTTT
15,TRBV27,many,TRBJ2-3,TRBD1,CASSPGTGSGDTQYF,TGTGCCAGCAGTCCTGGGACAGGGAGTGGGGATACGCAGTATTTT
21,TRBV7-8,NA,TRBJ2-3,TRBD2,CASSLDAQLDLLAGETDTQYF,TGTGCCAGCAGCTTAGATGCCCAGCTTGATCTACTAGCGGGGGAAACAGATACGCAGTATTTT
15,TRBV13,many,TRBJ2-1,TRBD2,CASSWTSGGVSEQFF,TGTGCCAGCAGCTGGACTAGCGGGGGGGTAAGTGAGCAGTTCTTC
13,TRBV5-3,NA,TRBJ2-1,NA,CANSYGAKREQFF,TGTGCCAACAGCTACGGGGCCAAACGTGAGCAGTTCTTC
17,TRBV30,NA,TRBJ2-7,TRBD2,CAWSTDEGGLAEYEQYF,TGTGCCTGGAGTACTGACGAGGGGGGACTAGCGGAGTACGAGCAGTACTTC
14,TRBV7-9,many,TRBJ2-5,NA,CASSFGAGEETQYF,TGTGCCAGCAGCTTCGGGGCAGGAGAAGAGACCCAGTACTTC
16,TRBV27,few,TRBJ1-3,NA,CASSPQGGFSGNTIYF,TGTGCCAGCAGTCCTCAGGGAGGATTCTCTGGAAACACCATATATTTT
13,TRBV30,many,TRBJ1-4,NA,CAWSAAHREKLFF,TGTGCCTGGAGTGCGGCCCACCGCGAAAAACTGTTTTTT
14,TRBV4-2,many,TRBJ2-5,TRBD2,CASSSRDYWGTQYF,TGTGCCAGCAGCTCGCGGGACTACTGGGGGACCCAGTACTTC
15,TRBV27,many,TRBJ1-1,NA,CASSLLPGSNTEAFF,TGTGCCAGCAGTTTATTGCCGGGGTCGAACACTGAAGCTTTCTTT
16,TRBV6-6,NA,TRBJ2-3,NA,CASSYSPSVHTDTQYF,TGTGCCAGCAGTTACTCTCCCAGCGTCCACACAGATACGCAGTATTTT
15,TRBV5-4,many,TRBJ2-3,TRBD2,CASSSPSGHTDTQYF,TGTGCCAGCAGCTCCCCTAGCGGACACACAGATACGCAGTATTTT
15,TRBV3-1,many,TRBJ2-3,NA,CASSQEGPVGDTQYF,TGTGCCAGCAGCCAAGAAGGACCGGTTGGAGATACGCAGTATTTT
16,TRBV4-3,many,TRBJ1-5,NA,CASSQDRGGYNQPQHF,TGCGCCAGCAGCCAAGATCGGGGGGGCTACAATCAGCCCCAGCATTTT
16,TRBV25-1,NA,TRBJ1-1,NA,CASSPPNGQGLTEAFF,TGTGCCAGCAGTCCTCCAAACGGGCAGGGCCTCACTGAAGCTTTCTTT
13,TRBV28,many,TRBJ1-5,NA,CASGANNNQPQHF,TGTGCCAGCGGGGCTAACAACAATCAGCCCCAGCATTTT
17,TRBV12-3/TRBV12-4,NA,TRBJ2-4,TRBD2,CASRPGTSGPPGNIQYF,TGTGCCAGCAGGCCCGGGACTAGCGGGCCCCCCGGAAACATTCAGTACTTC
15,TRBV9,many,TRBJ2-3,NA,CASSEDGFSTDTQYF,TGTGCCAGCAGCGAGGACGGATTTAGCACAGATACGCAGTATTTT
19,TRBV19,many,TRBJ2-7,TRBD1,CATPLHRDREEARDYEQYF,TGTGCCACCCCACTCCACCGGGACAGGGAGGAGGCTAGGGACTACGAGCAGTACTTC
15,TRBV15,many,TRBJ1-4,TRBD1,CATSSRGDSGEKLFF,TGTGCCACCAGCAGCCGAGGGGACAGTGGTGAAAAACTGTTTTTT
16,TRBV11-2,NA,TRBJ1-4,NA,CASSLGRQTTNEKLFF,TGTGCCAGCAGCTTAGGTCGGCAAACAACTAATGAAAAACTGTTTTTT
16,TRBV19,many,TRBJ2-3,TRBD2,CASSFGTRSLADTQYF,TGTGCCAGTAGTTTCGGGACTAGGAGTTTGGCAGATACGCAGTATTTT